This T cell receptor beta chain stems from a study of PD-1 blockade in classical Hodgkin lymphoma. Findings of the study overall: TCR diversity at baseline was reported to be reduced in newly diagnosed patients relative to healthy donors.

Comment on this clone: Antigen specificity is unknown.

The CDR3 contains 13 residues. The V gene lost 3 bases and the J gene lost 3 bases, with 9 bases spanning the gap. Germline V gene lookup returns CDR1 SGHAT and CDR2 FQNNGV. Some clones are missing from TCRdb's copy, which holds only in-frame ones; the method was immunoSEQ multiplex PCR. Among some 93,000 clones listed, approximately 92% were seen once. All patients experienced relapse after autologous stem cell transplantation, and brentuximab vedotin exposure was variable. This receptor was obtained from a human donor with classical Hodgkin lymphoma. The rearrangement uses TRBV11-2 and TRBJ2-7; a possible D gene is TRBD2 (7 bases). The sequencing here drew on peripheral blood mononuclear cells (PBMCs), taken before the second cycle of nivolumab. The chain's CDR3 is CASSFGGLYEQYF. The DNA for the CDR3 is TGTGCCAGCAGCTTCGGGGGGCTCTACGAGCAGTACTTC.